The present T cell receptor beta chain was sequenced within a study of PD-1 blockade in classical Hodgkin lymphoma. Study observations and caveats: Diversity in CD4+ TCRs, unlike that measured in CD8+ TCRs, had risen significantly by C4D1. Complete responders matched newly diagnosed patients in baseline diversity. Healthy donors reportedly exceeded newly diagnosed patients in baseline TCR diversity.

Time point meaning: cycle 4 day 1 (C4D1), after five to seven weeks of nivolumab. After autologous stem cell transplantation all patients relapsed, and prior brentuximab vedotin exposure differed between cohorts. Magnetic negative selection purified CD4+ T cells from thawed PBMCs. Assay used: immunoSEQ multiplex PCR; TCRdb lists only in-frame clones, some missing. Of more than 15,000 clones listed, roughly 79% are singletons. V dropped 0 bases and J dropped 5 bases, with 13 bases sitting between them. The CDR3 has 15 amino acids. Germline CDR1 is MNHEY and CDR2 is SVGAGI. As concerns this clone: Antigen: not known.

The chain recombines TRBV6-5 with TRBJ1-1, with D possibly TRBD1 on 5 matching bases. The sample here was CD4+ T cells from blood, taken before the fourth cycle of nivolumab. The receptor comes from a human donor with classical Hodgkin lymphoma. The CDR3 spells CASSYSRLGTTEAFF. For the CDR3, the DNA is TGTGCCAGCAGTTACTCGAGGCTGGGGACGACTGAAGCTTTCTTT.